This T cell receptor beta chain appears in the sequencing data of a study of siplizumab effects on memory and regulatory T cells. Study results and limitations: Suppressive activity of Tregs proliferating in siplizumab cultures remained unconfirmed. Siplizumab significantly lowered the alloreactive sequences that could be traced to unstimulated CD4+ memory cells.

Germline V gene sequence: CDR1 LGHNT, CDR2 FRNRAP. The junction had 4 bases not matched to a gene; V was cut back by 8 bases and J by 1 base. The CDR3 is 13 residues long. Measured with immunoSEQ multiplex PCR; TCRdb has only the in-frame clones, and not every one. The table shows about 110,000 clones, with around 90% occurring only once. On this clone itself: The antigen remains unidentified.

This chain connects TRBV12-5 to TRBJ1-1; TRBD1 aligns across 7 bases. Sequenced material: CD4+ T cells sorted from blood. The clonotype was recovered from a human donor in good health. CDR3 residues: CASRTGENTEAFF. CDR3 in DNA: TGTGCTAGTCGGACAGGAGAGAACACTGAAGCTTTCTTT.